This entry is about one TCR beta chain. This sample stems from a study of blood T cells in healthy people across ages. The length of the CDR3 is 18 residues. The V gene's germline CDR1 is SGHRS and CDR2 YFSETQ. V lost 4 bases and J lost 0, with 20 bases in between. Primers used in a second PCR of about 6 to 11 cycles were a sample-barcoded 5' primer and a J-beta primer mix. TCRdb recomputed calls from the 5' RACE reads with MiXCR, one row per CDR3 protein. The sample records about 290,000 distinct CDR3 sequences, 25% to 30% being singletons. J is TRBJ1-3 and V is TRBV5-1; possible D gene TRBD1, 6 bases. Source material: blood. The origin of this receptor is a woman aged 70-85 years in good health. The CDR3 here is CASSPAGARTLSGNTIYF. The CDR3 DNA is TGCGCCAGCAGCCCGGCAGGGGCACGAACGCTCTCTGGAAACACCATATATTTT. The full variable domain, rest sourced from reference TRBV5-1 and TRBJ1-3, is KAGVTQTPRYLIKTRGQQVTLSCSPISGHRSVSWYQQTPGQGLQFLFEYFSETQRNKGNFPGRFSGRQFSNSRSEMNVSTLELGDSALYLCASSPAGARTLSGNTIYFGEGSWLTVV.